This T cell receptor beta chain was retrieved from a study of cytomegalovirus exposure and HLA in healthy donors. Study-wide points: Many donors shared some public TCRs, even though most TCR sequences were rare. Looking again later, the authors saw that most CMV-associated TCR beta chains seemed HLA-restricted. The study dropped some indistinguishable V segments, TRBV6-2 and TRBV6-3 among them. After further analysis at a later stage, roughly 15,000 TCR beta sequences were associated with HLA alleles at 0.05 false discovery rate.

Remarks on this clone: Antigen specificity is unknown.

CDR1 is MGHRA and CDR2 is YSYEKL in the germline V gene. The CDR3 loop spans 16 amino acids. The J segment lost 6 bases and the V segment lost 4 bases, leaving 8 bases of the junction unmatched. PCR amplification relied on 60 Vbeta primers (plus 13 Jbeta primers). The assay was immunoSEQ multiplex PCR, and TCRdb's table has in-frame clones only and misses some. Of about 140,000 clones listed, 8.9% were seen once; the top ten hold over 6.5%. Source material: PBMCs. The chain couples TRBV4-1 to TRBJ2-2; 10 bases fit TRBD1. The clonotype originates from a middle-aged woman in good health and CMV-seropositive. The CDR3 sequence: CASSPLGQGVAGELFF. DNA for the CDR3: TGCGCCAGCAGCCCACTAGGACAGGGGGTCGCCGGGGAGCTGTTTTTT.